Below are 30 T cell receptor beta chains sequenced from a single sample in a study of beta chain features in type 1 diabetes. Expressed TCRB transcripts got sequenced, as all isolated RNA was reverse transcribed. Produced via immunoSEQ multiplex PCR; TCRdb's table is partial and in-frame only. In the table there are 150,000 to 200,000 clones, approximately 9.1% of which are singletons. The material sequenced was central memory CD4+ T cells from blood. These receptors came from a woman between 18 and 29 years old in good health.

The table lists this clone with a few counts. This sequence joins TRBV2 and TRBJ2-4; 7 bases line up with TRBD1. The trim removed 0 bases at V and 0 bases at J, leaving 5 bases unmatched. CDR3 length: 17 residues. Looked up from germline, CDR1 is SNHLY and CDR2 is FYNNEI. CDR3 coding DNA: TGTGCCAGCAGTGAAGCGCCGCAGGGGGTAGCCAAAAACATTCAGTACTTC. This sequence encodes CASSEAPQGVAKNIQYF.

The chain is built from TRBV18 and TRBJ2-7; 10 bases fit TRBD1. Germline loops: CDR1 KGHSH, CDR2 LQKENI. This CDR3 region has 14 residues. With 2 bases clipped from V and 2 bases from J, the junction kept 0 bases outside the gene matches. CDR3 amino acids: CASSPGQGAYEQYF. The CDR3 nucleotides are TGTGCCAGCTCACCAGGACAGGGGGCCTACGAGCAGTACTTC. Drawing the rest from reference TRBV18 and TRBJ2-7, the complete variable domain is NAGVMQNPRHLVRRRGQEARLRCSPMKGHSHVYWYRQLPEEGLKFMVYLQKENIIDESGMPKERFSAEFPKEGPSILRIQQVVRGDSAAYFCASSPGQGAYEQYFGPGTRLTVT.

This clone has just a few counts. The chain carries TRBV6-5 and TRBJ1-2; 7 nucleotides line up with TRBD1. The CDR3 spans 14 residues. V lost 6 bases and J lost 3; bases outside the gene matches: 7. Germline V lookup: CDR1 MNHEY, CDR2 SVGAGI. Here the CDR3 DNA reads TGTGCCAGCAGGTTATTGGGACAGTACTATGGCTACACCTTC. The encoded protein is CASRLLGQYYGYTF.

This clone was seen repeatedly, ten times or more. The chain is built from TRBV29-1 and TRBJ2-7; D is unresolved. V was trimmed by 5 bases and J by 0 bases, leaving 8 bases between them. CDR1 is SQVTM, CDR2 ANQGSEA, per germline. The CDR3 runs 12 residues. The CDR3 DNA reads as TGCAGCGTTAGCTCCGACTCCTACGAGCAGTACTTC. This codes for CSVSSDSYEQYF.

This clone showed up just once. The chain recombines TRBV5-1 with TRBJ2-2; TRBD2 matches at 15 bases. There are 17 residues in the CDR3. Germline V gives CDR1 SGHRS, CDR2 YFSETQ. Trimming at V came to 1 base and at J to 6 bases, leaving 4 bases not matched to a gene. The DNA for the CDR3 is TGCGCCAGCAGCTTGATCGGACTAGCGGGGGGGCCCGGGGAGCTGTTTTTT. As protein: CASSLIGLAGGPGELFF.

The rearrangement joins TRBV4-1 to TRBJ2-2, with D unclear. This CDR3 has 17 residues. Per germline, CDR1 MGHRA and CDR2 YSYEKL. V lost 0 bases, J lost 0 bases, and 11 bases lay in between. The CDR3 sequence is CASSQDKASANTGELFF. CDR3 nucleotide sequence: TGCGCCAGCAGCCAAGATAAGGCAAGCGCGAACACCGGGGAGCTGTTTTTT.

The CDR3 sequence is CASSPQPGQGESQQFF. CDR3 coding DNA: TGTGCCAGCTCCCCTCAACCGGGACAGGGTGAATCTCAGCAGTTCTTC. V usage is TRBV18 and J usage is TRBJ2-1; 9 bases fit TRBD1. V shed 6 bases and J 11 bases; nucleotides not matched to a gene: 17. Germline V gives CDR1 KGHSH, CDR2 LQKENI. This CDR3 has 16 amino acids.

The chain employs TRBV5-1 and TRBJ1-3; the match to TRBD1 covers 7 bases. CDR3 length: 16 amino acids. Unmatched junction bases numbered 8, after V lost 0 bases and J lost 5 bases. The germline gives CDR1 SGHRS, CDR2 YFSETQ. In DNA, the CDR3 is TGCGCCAGCAGCTTGGGTTCGACAGGGACAAGAAACACCATATATTTT. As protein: CASSLGSTGTRNTIYF.

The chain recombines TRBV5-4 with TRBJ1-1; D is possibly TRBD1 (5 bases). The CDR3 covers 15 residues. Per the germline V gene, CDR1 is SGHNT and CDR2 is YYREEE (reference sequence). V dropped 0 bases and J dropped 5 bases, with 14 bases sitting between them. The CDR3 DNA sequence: TGTGCCAGCAGCTTGGCGCAGGGCGGTAGGACTGAAGCTTTCTTT. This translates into CASSLAQGGRTEAFF.

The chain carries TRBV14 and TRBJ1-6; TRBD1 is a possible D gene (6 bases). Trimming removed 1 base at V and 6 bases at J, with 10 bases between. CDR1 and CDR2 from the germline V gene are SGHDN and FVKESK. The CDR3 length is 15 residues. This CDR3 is CASSQVLGANSPLHF. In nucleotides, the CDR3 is TGTGCCAGCAGCCAAGTATTGGGGGCTAATTCACCCCTCCACTTT.

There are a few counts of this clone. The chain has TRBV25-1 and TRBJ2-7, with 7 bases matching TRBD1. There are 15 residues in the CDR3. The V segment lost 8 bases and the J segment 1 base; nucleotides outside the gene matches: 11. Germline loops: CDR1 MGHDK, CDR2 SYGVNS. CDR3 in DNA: TGTGCCAGCCGAGATACAGGGGCCAATTCCTACGAGCAGTACTTC. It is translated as CASRDTGANSYEQYF.

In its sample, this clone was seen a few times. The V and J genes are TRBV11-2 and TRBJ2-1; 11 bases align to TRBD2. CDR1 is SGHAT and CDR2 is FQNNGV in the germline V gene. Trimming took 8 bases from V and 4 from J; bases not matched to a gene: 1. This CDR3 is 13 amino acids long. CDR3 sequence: CASRLAGYNEQFF. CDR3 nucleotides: TGTGCCAGCCGACTAGCGGGGTACAATGAGCAGTTCTTC.

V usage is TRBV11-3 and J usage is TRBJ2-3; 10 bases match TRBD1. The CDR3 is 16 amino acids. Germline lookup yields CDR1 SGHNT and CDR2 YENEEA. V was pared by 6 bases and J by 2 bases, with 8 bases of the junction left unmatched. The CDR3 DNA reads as TGTGCCAGCAGGTCGGGACAGGGGACGAACACAGATACGCAGTATTTT. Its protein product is CASRSGQGTNTDTQYF.

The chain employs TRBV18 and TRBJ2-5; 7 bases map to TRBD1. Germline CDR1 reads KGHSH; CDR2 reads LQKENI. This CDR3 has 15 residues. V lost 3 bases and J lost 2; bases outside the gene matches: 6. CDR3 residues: CASSPRQGPQETQYF. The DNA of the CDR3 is TGTGCCAGCTCACCGAGACAGGGACCTCAAGAGACCCAGTACTTC. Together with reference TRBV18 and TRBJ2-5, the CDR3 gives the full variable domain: NAGVMQNPRHLVRRRGQEARLRCSPMKGHSHVYWYRQLPEEGLKFMVYLQKENIIDESGMPKERFSAEFPKEGPSILRIQQVVRGDSAAYFCASSPRQGPQETQYFGPGTRLLVL.

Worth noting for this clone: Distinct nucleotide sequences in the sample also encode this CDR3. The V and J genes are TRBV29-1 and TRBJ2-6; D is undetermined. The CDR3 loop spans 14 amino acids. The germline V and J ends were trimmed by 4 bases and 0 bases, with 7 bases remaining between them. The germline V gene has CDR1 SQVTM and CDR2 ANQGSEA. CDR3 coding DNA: TGCAGCGTTGGCGGCTTCTCTGGGGCCAACGTCCTGACTTTC. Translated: CSVGGFSGANVLTF.

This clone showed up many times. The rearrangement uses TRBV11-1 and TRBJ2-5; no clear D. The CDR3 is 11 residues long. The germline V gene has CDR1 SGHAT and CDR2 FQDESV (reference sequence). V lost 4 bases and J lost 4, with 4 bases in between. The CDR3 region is CASSSGETQYF. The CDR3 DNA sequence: TGTGCCAGCAGCTCGGGAGAGACCCAGTACTTC.

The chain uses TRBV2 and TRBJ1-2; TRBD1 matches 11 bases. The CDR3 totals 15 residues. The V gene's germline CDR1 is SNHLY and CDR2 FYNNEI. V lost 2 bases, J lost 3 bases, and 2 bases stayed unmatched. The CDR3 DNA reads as TGTGCCAGCAGTGAATTGGGACAGGGGGACTATGGCTACACCTTC. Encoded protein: CASSELGQGDYGYTF.

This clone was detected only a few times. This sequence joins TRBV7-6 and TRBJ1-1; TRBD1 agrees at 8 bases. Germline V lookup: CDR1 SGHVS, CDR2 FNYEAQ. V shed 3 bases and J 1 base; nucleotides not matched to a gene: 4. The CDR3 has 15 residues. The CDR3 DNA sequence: TGTGCCAGCAGCTTCGGACAGGGTGAGAACACTGAAGCTTTCTTT. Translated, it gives CASSFGQGENTEAFF. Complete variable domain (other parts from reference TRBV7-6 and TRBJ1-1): GAGVSQSPRYKVTKRGQDVALRCDPISGHVSLYWYRQALGQGPEFLTYFNYEAQQDKSGLPNDRFSAERPEGSISTLTIQRTEQRDSAMYRCASSFGQGENTEAFFGQGTRLTVV.

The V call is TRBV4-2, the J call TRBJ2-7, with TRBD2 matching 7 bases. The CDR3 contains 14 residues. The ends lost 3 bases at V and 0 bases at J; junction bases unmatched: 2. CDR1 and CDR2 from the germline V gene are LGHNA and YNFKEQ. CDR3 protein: CASSHGGSSYEQYF. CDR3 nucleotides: TGTGCCAGCAGCCACGGGGGGAGCTCCTACGAGCAGTACTTC.

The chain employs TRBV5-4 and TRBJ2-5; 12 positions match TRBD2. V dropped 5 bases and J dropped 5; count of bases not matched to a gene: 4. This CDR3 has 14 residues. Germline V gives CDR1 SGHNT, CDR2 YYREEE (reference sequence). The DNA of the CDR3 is TGTGCCAGCAGTCTAGCGGGAGGGAGGGAGACCCAGTACTTC. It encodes CASSLAGGRETQYF.

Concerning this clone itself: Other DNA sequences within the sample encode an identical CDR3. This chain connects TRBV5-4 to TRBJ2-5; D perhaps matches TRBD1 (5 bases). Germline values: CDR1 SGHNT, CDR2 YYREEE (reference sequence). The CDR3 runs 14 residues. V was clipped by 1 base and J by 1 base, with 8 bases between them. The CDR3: CASSLRGSQETQYF. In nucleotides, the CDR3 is TGTGCCAGCAGCTTGAGGGGATCCCAAGAGACCCAGTACTTC.

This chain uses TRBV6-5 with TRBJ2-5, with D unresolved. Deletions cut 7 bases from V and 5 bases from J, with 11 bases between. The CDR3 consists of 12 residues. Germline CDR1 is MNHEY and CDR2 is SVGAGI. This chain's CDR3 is CASTSSEETQYF. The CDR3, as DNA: TGTGCCAGCACCTCTAGTGAGGAGACCCAGTACTTC.

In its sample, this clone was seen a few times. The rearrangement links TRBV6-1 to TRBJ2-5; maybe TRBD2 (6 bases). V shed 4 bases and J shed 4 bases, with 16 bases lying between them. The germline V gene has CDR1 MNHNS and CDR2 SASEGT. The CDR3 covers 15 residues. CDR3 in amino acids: CASSGGLATRETQYF. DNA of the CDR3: TGTGCCAGCAGTGGAGGCCTAGCGACGCGAGAGACCCAGTACTTC.

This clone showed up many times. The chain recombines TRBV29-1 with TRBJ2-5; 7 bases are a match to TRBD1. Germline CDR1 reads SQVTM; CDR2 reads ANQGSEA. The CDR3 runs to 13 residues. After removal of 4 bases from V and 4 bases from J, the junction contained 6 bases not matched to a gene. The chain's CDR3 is CSVGRGRSETQYF. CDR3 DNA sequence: TGCAGCGTTGGAAGGGGGCGATCAGAGACCCAGTACTTC.

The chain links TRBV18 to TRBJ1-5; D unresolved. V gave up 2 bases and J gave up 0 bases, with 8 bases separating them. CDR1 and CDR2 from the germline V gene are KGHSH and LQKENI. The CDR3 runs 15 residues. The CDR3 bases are TGTGCCAGCTCACCATGGAGTAATAGCAATCAGCCCCAGCATTTT. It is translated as CASSPWSNSNQPQHF. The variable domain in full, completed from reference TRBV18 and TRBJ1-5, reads NAGVMQNPRHLVRRRGQEARLRCSPMKGHSHVYWYRQLPEEGLKFMVYLQKENIIDESGMPKERFSAEFPKEGPSILRIQQVVRGDSAAYFCASSPWSNSNQPQHFGDGTRLSIL.

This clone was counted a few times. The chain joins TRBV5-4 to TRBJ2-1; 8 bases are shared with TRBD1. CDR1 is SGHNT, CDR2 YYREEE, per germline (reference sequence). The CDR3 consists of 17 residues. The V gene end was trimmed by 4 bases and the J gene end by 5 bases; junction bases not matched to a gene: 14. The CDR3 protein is CASSVGPGQGVNNEQFF. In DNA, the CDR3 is TGTGCCAGCAGCGTTGGGCCCGGACAGGGAGTAAACAATGAGCAGTTCTTC.

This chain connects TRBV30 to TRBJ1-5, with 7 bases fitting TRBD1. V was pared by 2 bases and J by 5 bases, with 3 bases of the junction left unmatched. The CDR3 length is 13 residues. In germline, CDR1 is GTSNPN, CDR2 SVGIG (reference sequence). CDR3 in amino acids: CAWSRTGDQPQHF. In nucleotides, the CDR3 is TGTGCCTGGAGTCGTACAGGGGATCAGCCCCAGCATTTT. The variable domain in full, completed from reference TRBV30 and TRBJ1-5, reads SQTIHQWPATLVQPVGSPLSLECTVEGTSNPNLYWYRQAAGRGLQLLFYSVGIGQISSEVPQNLSASRPQDRQFILSSKKLLLSDSGFYLCAWSRTGDQPQHFGDGTRLSIL.

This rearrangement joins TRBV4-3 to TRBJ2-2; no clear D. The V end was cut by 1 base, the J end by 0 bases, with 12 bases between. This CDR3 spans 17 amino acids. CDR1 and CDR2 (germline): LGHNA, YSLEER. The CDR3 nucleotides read TGCGCCAGCAGCCAAGCTGACATGCTCGCGAACACCGGGGAGCTGTTTTTT. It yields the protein CASSQADMLANTGELFF.

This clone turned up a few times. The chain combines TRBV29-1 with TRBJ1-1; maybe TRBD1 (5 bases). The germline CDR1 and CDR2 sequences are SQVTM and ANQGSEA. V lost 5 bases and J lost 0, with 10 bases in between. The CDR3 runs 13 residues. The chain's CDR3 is CSVRQQLNTEAFF. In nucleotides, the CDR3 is TGCAGCGTTAGACAGCAATTGAACACTGAAGCTTTCTTT.

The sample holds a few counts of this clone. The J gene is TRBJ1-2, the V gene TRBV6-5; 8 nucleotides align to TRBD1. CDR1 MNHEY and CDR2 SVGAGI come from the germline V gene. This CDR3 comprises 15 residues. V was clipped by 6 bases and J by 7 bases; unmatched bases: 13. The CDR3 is CASRPTWTGFSGYTF. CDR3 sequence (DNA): TGTGCCAGCAGACCTACCTGGACAGGGTTCAGTGGCTACACCTTC.